This entry describes one T cell receptor (beta chain). This specimen comes from a study of CD8 T cells in Susac syndrome. The RNA, about 0.45 to 1 ug, was put through reverse transcription using random hexamers. Via MiXCR, TCRdb re-called the immunoSEQ multiplex PCR reads, giving one row per CDR3 protein. The data show over 150,000 distinct CDR3 sequences, with approximately 94% seen just once and around 0.12% held by the top ten. The sequencing sample was made of CD4+ T cells from PBMCs. The sequence was collected from a human donor with Susac syndrome.

CDR3 residues: CASSRDSSNQPQHF. CDR3 DNA sequence: TGTGCCAGCAGCCGGGACAGCTCTAATCAGCCCCAGCATTTT. V usage is TRBV7-2 and J usage is TRBJ1-5; 7 positions match TRBD1. Germline values: CDR1 SGHTA, CDR2 FQGNSA. The CDR3 covers 14 residues. The ends lost 5 bases at V and 4 bases at J; junction bases unmatched: 5.